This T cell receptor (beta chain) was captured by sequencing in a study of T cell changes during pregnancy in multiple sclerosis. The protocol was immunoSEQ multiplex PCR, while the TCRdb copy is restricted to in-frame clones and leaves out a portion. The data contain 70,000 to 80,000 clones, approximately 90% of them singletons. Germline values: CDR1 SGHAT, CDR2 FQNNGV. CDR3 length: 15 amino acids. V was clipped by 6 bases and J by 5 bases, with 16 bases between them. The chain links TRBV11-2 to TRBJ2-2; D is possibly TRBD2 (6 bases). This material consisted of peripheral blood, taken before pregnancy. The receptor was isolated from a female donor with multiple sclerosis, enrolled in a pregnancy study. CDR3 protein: CASSRGLFGTGELFF. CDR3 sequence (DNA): TGTGCCAGCAGTCGCGGACTATTCGGGACCGGGGAGCTGTTTTTT.